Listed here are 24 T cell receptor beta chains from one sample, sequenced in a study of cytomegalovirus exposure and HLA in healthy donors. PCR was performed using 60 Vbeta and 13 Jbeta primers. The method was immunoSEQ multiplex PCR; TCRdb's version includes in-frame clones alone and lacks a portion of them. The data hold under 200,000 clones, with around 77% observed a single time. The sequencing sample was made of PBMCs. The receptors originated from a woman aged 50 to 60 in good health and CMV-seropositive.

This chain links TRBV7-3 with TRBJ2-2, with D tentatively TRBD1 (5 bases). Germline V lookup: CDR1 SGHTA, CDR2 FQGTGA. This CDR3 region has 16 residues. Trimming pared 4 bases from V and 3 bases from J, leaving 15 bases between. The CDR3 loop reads CASSSQGSIDTGELFF. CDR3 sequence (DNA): TGTGCCAGCAGCTCGCAGGGTTCGATCGACACCGGGGAGCTGTTTTTT. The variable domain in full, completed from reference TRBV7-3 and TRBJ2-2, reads GAGVSQTPSNKVTEKGKYVELRCDPISGHTALYWYRQSLGQGPEFLIYFQGTGAADDSGLPNDRFFAVRPEGSVSTLKIQRTERGDSAVYLCASSSQGSIDTGELFFGEGSRLTVL.

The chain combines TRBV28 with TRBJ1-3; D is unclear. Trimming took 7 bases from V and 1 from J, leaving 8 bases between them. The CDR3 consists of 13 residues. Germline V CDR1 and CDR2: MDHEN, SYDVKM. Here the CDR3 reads CASIRLSGNTIYF. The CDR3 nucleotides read TGTGCCAGCATCAGACTATCTGGAAACACCATATATTTT.

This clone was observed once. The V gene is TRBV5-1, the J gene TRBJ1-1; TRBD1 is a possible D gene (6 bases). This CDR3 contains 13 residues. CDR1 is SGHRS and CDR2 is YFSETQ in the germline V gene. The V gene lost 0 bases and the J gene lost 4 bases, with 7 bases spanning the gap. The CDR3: CASSLEGGTEAFF. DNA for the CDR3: TGCGCCAGCAGCTTGGAAGGGGGCACTGAAGCTTTCTTT.

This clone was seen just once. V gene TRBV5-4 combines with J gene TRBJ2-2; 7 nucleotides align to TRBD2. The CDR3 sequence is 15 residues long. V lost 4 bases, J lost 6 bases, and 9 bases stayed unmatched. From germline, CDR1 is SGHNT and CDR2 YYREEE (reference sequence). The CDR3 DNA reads TGTGCCAGCAGCCGAACTAGCGTGGGGGCCGGGGAGCTGTTTTTT. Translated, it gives CASSRTSVGAGELFF.

CDR3 bases: TGTGCCAGCAGCTTAGTATCTGAAAAACTGTTTTTT. Translating it yields CASSLVSEKLFF. The chain links TRBV11-2 to TRBJ1-4; D ambiguous. The length of the CDR3 is 12 residues. Germline CDR1 and CDR2: SGHAT and FQNNGV. V was pared by 1 base and J by 7 bases, with 4 bases between.

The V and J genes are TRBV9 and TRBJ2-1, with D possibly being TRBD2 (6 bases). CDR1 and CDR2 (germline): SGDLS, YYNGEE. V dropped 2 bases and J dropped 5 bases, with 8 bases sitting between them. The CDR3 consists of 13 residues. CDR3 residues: CASSVAGHNEQFF. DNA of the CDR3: TGTGCCAGCAGCGTGGCGGGACACAATGAGCAGTTCTTC.

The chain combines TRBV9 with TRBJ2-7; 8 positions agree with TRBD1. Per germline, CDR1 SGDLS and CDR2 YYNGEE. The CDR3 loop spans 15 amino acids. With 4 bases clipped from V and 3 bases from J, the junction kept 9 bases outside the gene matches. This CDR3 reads CASSRTGILDYEQYF. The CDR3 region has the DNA TGTGCCAGCAGCCGGACAGGGATCTTAGACTACGAGCAGTACTTC.

The CDR3 region has the DNA TGTGCCAGCAGCGTGACAGGGAGGTTCACCTATAATTCACCCCTCCACTTT. This encodes CASSVTGRFTYNSPLHF. The V gene is TRBV9, the J gene TRBJ1-6, with TRBD1 identical over 7 bases. Per the germline V gene, CDR1 is SGDLS and CDR2 is YYNGEE. Trimming took 2 bases from V and 2 from J; bases not matched to a gene: 7. This CDR3 has 17 residues. The complete variable domain, with remaining parts taken from reference TRBV9 and TRBJ1-6, reads DSGVTQTPKHLITATGQRVTLRCSPRSGDLSVYWYQQSLDQGLQFLIQYYNGEERAKGNILERFSAQQFPDLHSELNLSSLELGDSALYFCASSVTGRFTYNSPLHFGNGTRLTVT.

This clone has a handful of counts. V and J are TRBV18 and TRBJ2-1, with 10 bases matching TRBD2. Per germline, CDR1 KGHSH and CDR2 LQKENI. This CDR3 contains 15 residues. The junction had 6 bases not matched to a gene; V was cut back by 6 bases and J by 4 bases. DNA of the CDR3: TGTGCCAGCTCCCAAACTAGCGGGACTTACAATGAGCAGTTCTTC. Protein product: CASSQTSGTYNEQFF.

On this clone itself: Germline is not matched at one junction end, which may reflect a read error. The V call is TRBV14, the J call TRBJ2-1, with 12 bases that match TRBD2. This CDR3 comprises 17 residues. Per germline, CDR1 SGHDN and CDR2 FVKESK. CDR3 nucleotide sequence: TGTGCCAGCAGCCCGTATACCGGGACTAGCGGGCGGAACGAGCAATTCTTC. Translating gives CASSPYTGTSGRNEQFF.

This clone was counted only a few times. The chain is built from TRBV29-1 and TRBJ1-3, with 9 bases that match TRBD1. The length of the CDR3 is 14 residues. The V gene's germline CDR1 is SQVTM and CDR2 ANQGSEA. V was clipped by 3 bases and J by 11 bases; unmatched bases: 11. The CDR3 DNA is TGCAGCGTTGACCTAACCGGGACAGGGTTGTCCATATATTTT. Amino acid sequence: CSVDLTGTGLSIYF.

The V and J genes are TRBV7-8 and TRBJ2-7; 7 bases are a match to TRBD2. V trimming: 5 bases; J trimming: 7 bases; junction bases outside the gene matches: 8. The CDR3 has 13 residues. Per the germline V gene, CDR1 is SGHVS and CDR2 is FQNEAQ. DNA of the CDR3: TGTGCCAGCAGCGTAGGTGGGGGGGAGGAGCAGTACTTC. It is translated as CASSVGGGEEQYF. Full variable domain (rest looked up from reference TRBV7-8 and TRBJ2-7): GAGVSQSPRYKVAKRGQDVALRCDPISGHVSLFWYQQALGQGPEFLTYFQNEAQLDKSGLPSDRFFAERPEGSVSTLKIQRTQQEDSAVYLCASSVGGGEEQYFGPGTRLTVT.

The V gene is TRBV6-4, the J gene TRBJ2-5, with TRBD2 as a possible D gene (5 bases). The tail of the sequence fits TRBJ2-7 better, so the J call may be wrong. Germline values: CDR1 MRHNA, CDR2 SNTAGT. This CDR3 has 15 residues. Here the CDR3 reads CASPPVGSLSYEQYF. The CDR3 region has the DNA TGTGCCAGTCCCCCCGTAGGGAGTCTTTCCTACGAGCAGTACTTC.

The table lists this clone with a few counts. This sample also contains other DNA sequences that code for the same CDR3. The CDR3 nucleotides are TGTGCCATCAGTGATGACAGGGGGGGGGAGACCCAGTACTTC. Protein product: CAISDDRGGETQYF. This chain links TRBV10-3 with TRBJ2-5; 9 nucleotides align to TRBD1. Germline V CDR1 and CDR2: ENHRY, SYGVKD. After removal of 3 bases from V and 5 bases from J, the junction contained 4 bases not matched to a gene. The CDR3 extends over 14 amino acids.

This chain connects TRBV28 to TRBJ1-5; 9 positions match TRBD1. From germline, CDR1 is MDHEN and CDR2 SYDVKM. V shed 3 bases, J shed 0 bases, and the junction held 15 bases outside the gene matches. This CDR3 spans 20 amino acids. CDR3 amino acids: CASSLAYLRTGEYSNQPQHF. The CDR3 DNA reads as TGTGCCAGCAGTTTGGCTTACCTACGGACAGGGGAGTATAGCAATCAGCCCCAGCATTTT.

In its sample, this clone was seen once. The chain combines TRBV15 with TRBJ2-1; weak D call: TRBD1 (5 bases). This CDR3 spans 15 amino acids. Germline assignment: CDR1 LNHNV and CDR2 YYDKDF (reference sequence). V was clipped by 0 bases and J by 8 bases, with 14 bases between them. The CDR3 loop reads CATSRDQAGSDEQFF. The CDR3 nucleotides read TGTGCCACCAGCAGAGATCAGGCAGGGTCGGATGAGCAGTTCTTC. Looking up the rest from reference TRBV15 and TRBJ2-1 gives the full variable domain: DAMVIQNPRYQVTQFGKPVTLSCSQTLNHNVMYWYQQKSSQAPKLLFHYYDKDFNNEADTPDNFQSRRPNTSFCFLDIRSPGLGDTAMYLCATSRDQAGSDEQFFGPGTRLTVL.

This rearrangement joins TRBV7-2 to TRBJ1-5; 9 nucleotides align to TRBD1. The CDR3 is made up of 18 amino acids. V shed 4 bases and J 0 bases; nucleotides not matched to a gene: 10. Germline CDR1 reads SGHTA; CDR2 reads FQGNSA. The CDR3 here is CASSSRPGQGLSNQPQHF. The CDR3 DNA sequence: TGTGCCAGCAGCTCGCGACCGGGACAGGGACTTAGCAATCAGCCCCAGCATTTT.

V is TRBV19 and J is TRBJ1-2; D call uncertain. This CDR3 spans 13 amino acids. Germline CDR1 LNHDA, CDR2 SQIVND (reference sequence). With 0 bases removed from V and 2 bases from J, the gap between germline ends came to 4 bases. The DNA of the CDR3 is TGTGCCAGTAGTATAGACGGGAACTATGGCTACACCTTC. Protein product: CASSIDGNYGYTF.

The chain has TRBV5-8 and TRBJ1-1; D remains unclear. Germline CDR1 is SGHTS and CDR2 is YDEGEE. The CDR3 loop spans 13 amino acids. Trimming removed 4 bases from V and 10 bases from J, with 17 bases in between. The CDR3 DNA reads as TGTGCCAGCAGCCGCCATTTTAAGGAGGGAGCTTTCTTT. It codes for CASSRHFKEGAFF.

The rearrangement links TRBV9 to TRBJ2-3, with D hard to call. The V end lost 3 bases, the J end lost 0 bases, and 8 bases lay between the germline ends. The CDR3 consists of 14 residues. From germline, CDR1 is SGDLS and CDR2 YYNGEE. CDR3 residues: CASSGAESTDTQYF. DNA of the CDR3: TGTGCCAGCAGCGGGGCAGAAAGCACAGATACGCAGTATTTT.

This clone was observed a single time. This CDR3 is CASSLVGGYTEAFF. The DNA of the CDR3 is TGTGCCAGCAGCTTGGTAGGGGGTTACACTGAAGCTTTCTTT. The chain carries TRBV5-6 and TRBJ1-1; D is perhaps TRBD1 (6 bases). This CDR3 comprises 14 residues. Germline V gene lookup returns CDR1 SGHDT and CDR2 YYEEEE. Deletions cut 0 bases from V and 3 bases from J, with 9 bases between.

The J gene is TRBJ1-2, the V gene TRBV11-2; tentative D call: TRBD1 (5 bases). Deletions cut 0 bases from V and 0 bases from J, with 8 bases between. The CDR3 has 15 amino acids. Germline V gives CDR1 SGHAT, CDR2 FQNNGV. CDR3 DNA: TGTGCCAGCAGCTTAGATTCAGGGACTAACTATGGCTACACCTTC. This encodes CASSLDSGTNYGYTF.

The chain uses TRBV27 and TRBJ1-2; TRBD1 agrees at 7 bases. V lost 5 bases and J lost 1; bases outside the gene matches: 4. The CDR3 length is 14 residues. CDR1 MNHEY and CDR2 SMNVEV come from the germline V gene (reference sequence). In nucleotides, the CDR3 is TGTGCCAGCAGTGGACAGGAGGGTAACTATGGCTACACCTTC. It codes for CASSGQEGNYGYTF.

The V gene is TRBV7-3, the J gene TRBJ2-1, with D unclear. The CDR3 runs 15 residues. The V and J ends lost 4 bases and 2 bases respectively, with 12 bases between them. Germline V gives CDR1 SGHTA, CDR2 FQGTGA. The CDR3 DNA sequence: TGTGCCAGCAGCTATTACTCGGCGGCCTACAATGAGCAGTTCTTC. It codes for CASSYYSAAYNEQFF.